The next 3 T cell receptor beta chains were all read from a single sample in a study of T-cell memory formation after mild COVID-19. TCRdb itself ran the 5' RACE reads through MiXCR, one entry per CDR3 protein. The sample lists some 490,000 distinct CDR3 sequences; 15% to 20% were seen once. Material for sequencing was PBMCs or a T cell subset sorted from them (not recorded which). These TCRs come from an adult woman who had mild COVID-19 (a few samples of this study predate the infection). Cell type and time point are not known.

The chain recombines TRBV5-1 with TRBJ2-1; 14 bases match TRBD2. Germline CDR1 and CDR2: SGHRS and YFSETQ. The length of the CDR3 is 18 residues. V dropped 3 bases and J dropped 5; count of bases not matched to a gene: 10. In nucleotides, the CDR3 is TGCGCCAGCAGCTCGGGACTAGCGGGGGCCGAAGTCGACAATGAGCAGTTCTTC. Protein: CASSSGLAGAEVDNEQFF.

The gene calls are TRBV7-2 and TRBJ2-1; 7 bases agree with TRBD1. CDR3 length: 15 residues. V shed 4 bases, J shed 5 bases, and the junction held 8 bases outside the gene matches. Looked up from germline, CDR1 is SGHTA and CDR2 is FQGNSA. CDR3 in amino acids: CASSSLQGYHNEQFF. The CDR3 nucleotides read TGTGCCAGCAGCTCGTTACAGGGGTACCACAATGAGCAGTTCTTC.

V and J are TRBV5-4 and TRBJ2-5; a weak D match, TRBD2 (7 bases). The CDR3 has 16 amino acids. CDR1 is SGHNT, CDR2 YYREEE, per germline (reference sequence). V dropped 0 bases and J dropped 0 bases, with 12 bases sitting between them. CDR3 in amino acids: CASSLEGGGNQETQYF. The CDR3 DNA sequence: TGTGCCAGCAGCTTGGAAGGCGGGGGCAACCAAGAGACCCAGTACTTC.